Shown below are 2 T cell receptor beta chains from a single sample sequenced in a study of T cells after yellow fever vaccination. TCRdb re-analysed the 5' RACE reads in MiXCR, keeping a single row per CDR3 protein. The sample contains 400,000 or so distinct CDR3 sequences, roughly 10% of which appear only once. Source: PBMCs, taken on the day of the first yellow fever vaccination. The receptors shown here come from a man aged 18 to 35 who received the YFV17D yellow fever vaccine.

This clonotype was picked up a small number of times. The V and J genes are TRBV18 and TRBJ1-5; 10 positions match TRBD1. The CDR3 extends over 17 amino acids. With V trimmed by 2 bases and J by 3 bases, 7 bases remained unmatched. Germline V gene lookup returns CDR1 KGHSH and CDR2 LQKENI. Here the CDR3 reads CASSPTGTGDFNQPQHF. CDR3 in DNA: TGTGCCAGCTCACCAACCGGGACAGGGGACTTCAATCAGCCCCAGCATTTT.

The table lists this clonotype with a few counts. The chain has TRBV20-1 and TRBJ1-4; the match to TRBD1 covers 8 bases. CDR1 is DFQATT, CDR2 SNEGSKA, per germline (reference sequence). The CDR3 loop spans 15 amino acids. Losses at the gene ends were 0 bases for V and 10 bases for J; bases not matched to a gene: 10. This CDR3 is CSARDMGQAGGKLFF. In DNA, the CDR3 is TGCAGTGCTAGAGATATGGGACAGGCTGGGGGAAAACTGTTTTTT.